One and the same sample provided the 22 T cell receptor beta chains below, sequenced in a study of blood T cells in healthy people across ages. Alongside a J-beta primer mix, a sample-barcoded 5' primer served in a second PCR lasting roughly 6 to 11 cycles. A single record per CDR3 protein comes from TCRdb applying MiXCR to the 5' RACE reads. The sample has around 400,000 distinct CDR3 sequences; roughly half are singletons. The sample consisted of blood. All receptors come from a man aged 55-75 years in good health.

This chain connects TRBV4-1 to TRBJ2-7, with 9 bases aligning to TRBD2. The CDR3 spans 14 residues. V was clipped by 3 bases and J by 5 bases; unmatched bases: 5. CDR1 and CDR2 from the germline V gene are MGHRA and YSYEKL. Here the CDR3 reads CASSQREGMNEQYF. CDR3 nucleotides: TGCGCCAGCAGCCAGCGGGAGGGAATGAACGAGCAGTACTTC.

The rearrangement joins TRBV5-1 to TRBJ2-4, with D possibly being TRBD2 (7 bases). This CDR3 has 14 amino acids. Between the trimmed V and J ends, which lost 0 bases and 8 bases, there was a span of 12 bases. Germline V gene lookup returns CDR1 SGHRS and CDR2 YFSETQ. The CDR3: CASSLAGGMDIQYF. The CDR3 bases are TGCGCCAGCAGCTTGGCGGGGGGCATGGACATTCAGTACTTC.

This chain joins TRBV18 and TRBJ2-7, with TRBD1 matching over 9 bases. Germline values: CDR1 KGHSH, CDR2 LQKENI. The ends lost 3 bases at V and 4 bases at J; junction bases unmatched: 7. This CDR3 contains 15 residues. CDR3 loop: CASSPRTGVEYEQYF. Here the CDR3 DNA reads TGTGCCAGCTCACCTCGGACAGGGGTTGAGTACGAGCAGTACTTC. Full variable domain (remainder filled in from reference TRBV18 and TRBJ2-7): NAGVMQNPRHLVRRRGQEARLRCSPMKGHSHVYWYRQLPEEGLKFMVYLQKENIIDESGMPKERFSAEFPKEGPSILRIQQVVRGDSAAYFCASSPRTGVEYEQYFGPGTRLTVT.

The rearrangement joins TRBV29-1 to TRBJ1-2; maybe TRBD1 (6 bases). V was trimmed by 4 bases and J by 8 bases, leaving 14 bases between them. The CDR3 runs 12 residues. Germline loops: CDR1 SQVTM, CDR2 ANQGSEA. The CDR3: CSVVGGAEGYTF. The CDR3 DNA reads as TGCAGCGTTGTGGGGGGGGCGGAGGGCTACACCTTC.

Points on this clonotype: A read error may produce the germline difference seen at one junction end. The chain recombines TRBV20-1 with TRBJ1-2; D not resolved. This CDR3 is built from 14 residues. Germline values: CDR1 DFQATT, CDR2 SNEGSKA (reference sequence). The CDR3 here is CSATTGVGRDGYTF. For the CDR3, the DNA is TGCAGTGCCACGACTGGGGTAGGCAGAGATGGCTATACCTTC.

The chain recombines TRBV12-3 or TRBV12-4 with TRBJ1-6; possibly TRBD1 for D (5 bases). CDR3 length: 13 amino acids. Trimming took 5 bases from V and 8 from J, leaving 10 bases between them. CDR3: CASSVFRDSPLHF. DNA for the CDR3: TGTGCCAGCAGTGTGTTCAGGGATTCACCCCTCCACTTT.

The rearrangement links TRBV7-2 to TRBJ2-1, with TRBD2 matching over 13 bases. Trimming removed 1 base from V and 2 bases from J; junction bases left unmatched: 2. The CDR3 extends over 17 amino acids. Germline V CDR1 and CDR2: SGHTA, FQGNSA. The CDR3, as DNA: TGTGCCAGCAGCTTAGTAGGGACTAGCGGGGCCTACAATGAGCAGTTCTTC. It codes for CASSLVGTSGAYNEQFF.

V is TRBV6-6 and J is TRBJ2-5, with D perhaps given as TRBD1 or TRBD2 (5 bases each). The CDR3 contains 15 residues. Germline CDR1 reads MNHNY; CDR2 reads SVGAGI (reference sequence). Trimming stripped 6 bases from V and 3 bases from J, with 17 bases between. The CDR3 DNA reads TGTGCCAGCAGCCCAAATACTAGGGGTAAAGAGACCCAGTACTTC. This sequence encodes CASSPNTRGKETQYF.

The chain couples TRBV21-1 to TRBJ2-7; the tabulated D call, TRBD2, remains unverified against the DNA. TRBV21-1 is deemed a pseudogene. The CDR3 consists of 14 residues. In DNA, the CDR3 is TGTGCCGGCAGCAAAGGGACTAGCGGGAGCGAGCAGTACTTC. Its translation: CAGSKGTSGSEQYF.

The chain combines TRBV29-1 with TRBJ2-1; no clear D gene. In germline, CDR1 is SQVTM, CDR2 ANQGSEA. The CDR3 consists of 11 residues. V was cut by 6 bases and J by 10 bases, with 13 bases left in between. The CDR3 nucleotides read TGCAGCGTGAGACCTAGTCTCGAGCAGTTCTTC. Translated, it gives CSVRPSLEQFF.

V and J are TRBV20-1 and TRBJ2-7; 7 nucleotides align to TRBD2. The CDR3 runs 15 residues. The trim removed 0 bases at V and 2 bases at J, leaving 7 bases unmatched. Germline values: CDR1 DFQATT, CDR2 SNEGSKA (reference sequence). CDR3 sequence reads: CSARDGGEGAYEQYF. The CDR3 DNA is TGCAGTGCTAGAGATGGGGGGGAGGGCGCCTACGAGCAGTACTTC.

V and J are TRBV29-1 and TRBJ1-4; 7 bases map to TRBD1. The ends lost 6 bases at V and 3 bases at J; junction bases unmatched: 10. This CDR3 region has 15 residues. The germline gives CDR1 SQVTM, CDR2 ANQGSEA. The CDR3 loop is CSVQRGGTANEKLFF. CDR3 in DNA: TGCAGCGTGCAAAGGGGGGGGACAGCTAATGAAAAACTGTTTTTT.

This clonotype was counted between two and nine times. The chain combines TRBV28 with TRBJ2-7, with 7 bases matching TRBD1. Germline CDR1 MDHEN, CDR2 SYDVKM. V lost 4 bases and J lost 2; bases outside the gene matches: 8. This CDR3 has 15 residues. The CDR3 nucleotides are TGTGCCAGCAGTTCCTCCGGGACAGCTACCTACGAGCAGTACTTC. As protein: CASSSSGTATYEQYF.

This clonotype has only a few counts. This chain joins TRBV28 and TRBJ1-5, with D perhaps TRBD1 (5 bases). This CDR3 region has 14 residues. Germline V lookup: CDR1 MDHEN, CDR2 SYDVKM. The V gene lost 2 bases and the J gene lost 6 bases, with 11 bases spanning the gap. The CDR3 reads CASSLGGMGQPQHF. The CDR3 region has the DNA TGTGCCAGCAGTTTAGGGGGGATGGGTCAGCCCCAGCATTTT.

The chain combines TRBV5-6 with TRBJ2-1; maybe TRBD2 (6 bases). The CDR3 loop spans 19 amino acids. The germline gives CDR1 SGHDT, CDR2 YYEEEE. The V and J ends lost 6 bases and 4 bases respectively, with 29 bases between them. The DNA for the CDR3 is TGTGCCAGCACCCACTTCGGGAGCAGCCTCACACGACCGTACAATGAGCAGTTCTTC. Translated: CASTHFGSSLTRPYNEQFF.

The rearrangement joins TRBV20-1 to TRBJ1-4; D is unclear. Germline CDR1 and CDR2: DFQATT and SNEGSKA (reference sequence). The V end was cut by 0 bases, the J end by 1 base, with 9 bases between. This CDR3 contains 15 residues. This chain's CDR3 is CSARDWVGTNEKLFF. The CDR3, as DNA: TGCAGTGCTAGAGACTGGGTGGGAACTAATGAAAAACTGTTTTTT.

Only a few counts were recorded for this clonotype. V gene TRBV6-1 combines with J gene TRBJ1-2; 10 positions match TRBD1. Germline-derived CDR1 and CDR2 are MNHNS and SASEGT. The trim removed 0 bases at V and 10 bases at J, leaving 11 bases unmatched. The CDR3 runs to 16 residues. The CDR3 coding sequence is TGTGCCAGCAGTGAAGCGCTGGGGGGACAGGGGCCCTCCTACACCTTC. Translation gives CASSEALGGQGPSYTF.

This clonotype was detected only once. The rearrangement joins TRBV7-3 to TRBJ2-7; TRBD1 aligns across 7 bases. The CDR3 is made up of 15 amino acids. CDR1 and CDR2 (germline): SGHTA, FQGTGA. Losses at the gene ends were 5 bases for V and 5 bases for J; bases not matched to a gene: 12. The CDR3 loop is CASSPSGTEPHEQYF. The CDR3 DNA reads TGTGCCAGCAGCCCCTCCGGGACAGAGCCCCACGAGCAGTACTTC.

The V and J genes are TRBV29-1 and TRBJ2-5, with D possibly matching TRBD1 (6 bases). Trimming took off 7 bases at V and 11 bases at J, with 29 bases between the two ends. Germline loops: CDR1 SQVTM, CDR2 ANQGSEA. CDR3 size: 15 residues. The CDR3 here is CSAEGQGPRHNEQYF. The CDR3 region has the DNA TGCAGCGCCGAGGGGCAGGGGCCAAGACACAATGAGCAGTACTTC.

This clonotype was detected a few times. The chain is built from TRBV24-1 and TRBJ2-1; 15 bases match TRBD2. Germline lookup yields CDR1 KGHDR and CDR2 SFDVKD. J lost 2 bases, V lost 3 bases, and 10 bases had no gene match. There are 20 residues in the CDR3. The CDR3: CATSDPGLAGGPGTYNEQFF. CDR3 nucleotide sequence: TGTGCCACCAGTGATCCGGGACTAGCGGGAGGTCCGGGGACCTACAATGAGCAGTTCTTC.

This rearrangement joins TRBV6-2 or TRBV6-3 to TRBJ2-5, with D perhaps assigned TRBD1 or TRBD2 (5 bases each). The germline gives CDR1 MNHEY, CDR2 SVGEGT. V lost 7 bases, J lost 7 bases, and 19 bases lay in between. The CDR3 covers 14 residues. The CDR3 region has the DNA TGTGCCAGCAAAGTTGAGGAGTGGGGGTTGACCCAGTACTTC. Translation: CASKVEEWGLTQYF.

V usage is TRBV5-1 and J usage is TRBJ2-4, with a tentative D call TRBD2 (5 bases). The DNA end is more similar to TRBJ2-7, so the J call may be wrong. This CDR3 has 15 amino acids. Germline assignment: CDR1 SGHRS and CDR2 YFSETQ. CDR3 amino acids: CASSLGPAEAYEQYF. In nucleotides, the CDR3 is TGCGCCAGCAGCTTGGGACCGGCGGAGGCCTACGAGCAGTACTTC.